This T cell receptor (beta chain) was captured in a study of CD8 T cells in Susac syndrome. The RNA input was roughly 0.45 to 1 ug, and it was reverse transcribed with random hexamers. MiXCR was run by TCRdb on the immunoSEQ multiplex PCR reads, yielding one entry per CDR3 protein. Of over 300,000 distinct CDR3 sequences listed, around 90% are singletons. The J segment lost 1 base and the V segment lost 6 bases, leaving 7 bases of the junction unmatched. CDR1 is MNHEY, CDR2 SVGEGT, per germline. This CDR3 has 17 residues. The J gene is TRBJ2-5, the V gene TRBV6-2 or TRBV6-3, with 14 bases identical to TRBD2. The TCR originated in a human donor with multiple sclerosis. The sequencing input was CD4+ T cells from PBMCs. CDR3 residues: CASSLGLAGGVQETQYF. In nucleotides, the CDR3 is TGTGCCAGCAGCCTCGGACTAGCGGGAGGTGTCCAAGAGACCCAGTACTTC.